This T cell receptor (beta chain) was recovered during a study of CD8+CD57+ T cells in acquired aplastic anemia. In the study overall: Sorted CD4+ plus CD8+ cells gave DNA averaging around 3.2 ug. An average of roughly 10 million reads for CD4+ cells was obtained from healthy donors. Broader study findings: Sharing between patients and controls was observed for around 30 CD8+ CDR3 sequences. Simpson's diversity of CD8+ cells was not significantly different in patients compared with controls.

Of note for this clonotype: Its specificity is not known.

The length of the CDR3 is 16 residues. V dropped 0 bases and J dropped 6; count of bases not matched to a gene: 11. Germline V gives CDR1 SGDLS, CDR2 YYNGEE. Profiling that covered TCR beta VDJ and CDR3 relied on genomic DNA as its template. One entry per CDR3 protein results from TCRdb running MiXCR on the reads. This table holds some 210,000 distinct CDR3 sequences, approximately 60% found once. The rearrangement links TRBV9 to TRBJ1-2; 7 bases align to TRBD1. Sample: sorted CD4+, CD8+, or CD8+CD57+ T cells (not recorded which) from PBMCs. This receptor was taken from a human donor in good health. The CDR3, as DNA: TGTGCCAGCAGCGTAGAAGGGACAGCGGATATTGATGGCTACACCTTC. Residues: CASSVEGTADIDGYTF.